The text below deals with one TCR beta chain. Profiled with immunoSEQ multiplex PCR; TCRdb holds only in-frame clones, not every one. The sample lists hundreds of thousands of clones; over 75% were seen once. This entry is derived from a study of shared T cell receptors in the human thymus. Germline values: CDR1 LGHNA, CDR2 YSLEER. Trimming took 4 bases from V and 4 from J, leaving 13 bases between them. The CDR3 is 14 amino acids. These data also featured in a second study, about human thymus T cells. From that study: From resections taken during corrective heart surgery, the thymus tissue was obtained.

This clonotype was sampled from a boy less than two years old with a congenital heart defect. The chain is built from TRBV4-3 and TRBJ2-5; D uncertain. Sequenced sample: thymocytes. CDR3 nucleotides: TGCGCCAGCAGCCCGGGTCTCGAAGGAGAGACCCAGTACTTC. This translates into CASSPGLEGETQYF.